The 24 T cell receptor delta chains below were found in one sample sequenced in a study of γδ T cells in repeated Plasmodium falciparum infection (TCRdb year 2021). For bulk TCR repertoire analysis, Vgamma9/Vdelta2+ and Vdelta2-negative gammadelta T cell populations were isolated by flow sorting from peripheral blood mononuclear cells. The library was generated by multiplex PCR. The sample was run on an Illumina MiSeq. TCRdb recomputed clones from the public reads with CATT; identical DNA rows were then combined. Here the sample has 70,000 to 95,000 delta-chain clones; 1.4% occur a single time. About 10% of the sample is in the top ten clones. Specimen: gamma-delta T cells from blood. The origin of the receptors is a pool of human donors (malaria-infected and uninfected, not separated).

This clone appeared a few times. This DNA's translation differs at residue 15 from TCRdb's protein, which comes from a much larger clone; a read error is likely, and the protein shown is translated from the DNA. The rearrangement joins TRDV1 to TRDJ1; 9 nucleotides agree with TRDD3. Assignment of the J gene here rests on matching the DNA to germline, because TCRdb gives none. Germline-derived CDR1 and CDR2 are TSWWSYY and QGS. The CDR3 is made up of 22 amino acids. Trimming cost V 4 bases and J 4 bases; bases outside gene matches: 28. CDR3 nucleotides: TGTGCTCTTGGGGTATTCTTCCGGAGTCGGGGGATACTCGGCCCACGAAGCGATAAACTCATCTTT. This encodes CALGVFFRSRGILGPRSDKLIF.

This clone was counted a few times. The amino acid sequence in TCRdb belongs to a much larger clone and departs from this DNA's translation at residue 11, likely a sequencing read error; the sequence shown is translated from the DNA. The CDR3 region has the DNA TGTGCCTGTGACACCGTCACGCCAGGGGCCGGGGACACCCGACAGATGTTTTTC. As protein: CACDTVTPGAGDTRQMFF. The chain employs TRDV2 and TRDJ3; D is ambiguous. TCRdb records no J gene; here it was assigned by comparing the DNA to germline. Trimming removed 0 bases at V and 5 bases at J, with 16 bases between. Per germline, CDR1 GEAIGNYY and CDR2 EKD. The CDR3 runs to 18 residues.

Note on this clone: TCRdb's protein, taken from a much larger clone, differs from this DNA's translation at residue 7, likely owing to a read error; the protein displayed comes from the DNA. The V gene is TRDV1, the J gene TRDJ1, with 7 bases matching TRDD3. Trimming at V came to 4 bases and at J to 4 bases, leaving 21 bases not matched to a gene. Germline CDR1 and CDR2: TSWWSYY and QGS. The CDR3 has 19 amino acids. The CDR3 region is CALGGFGNYVLGHIDKLIF. The CDR3 bases are TGTGCTCTTGGGGGATTCGGTAACTACGTACTGGGGCATATCGATAAACTCATCTTT.

On this clone itself: A far larger clone is only one base removed, so a read error is likely. Other DNA sequences of this sample code for an identical CDR3. V is TRDV2 and J is TRDJ2; TRDD3 matches 10 bases. V dropped 1 base and J dropped 0; count of bases not matched to a gene: 10. Germline loops: CDR1 GEAIGNYY, CDR2 EKD. This CDR3 is 19 amino acids long. DNA of the CDR3: TGTGCCTGTGACACGCGACTTTACTGGGGGATTCCTTTGACAGCACAACTCTTCTTT. Its translation is CACDTRLYWGIPLTAQLFF.

Points on this clone: One base separates it from a far larger clone, so it is likely a read error. This CDR3 is also generated by other DNA sequences in the sample. This sequence joins TRDV2 and TRDJ3, with D possibly TRDD3 on 6 matching bases. The J gene, not given by TCRdb, was assigned here from a germline match of the nucleotide sequence. The CDR3 has 19 amino acids. The germline V gene has CDR1 GEAIGNYY and CDR2 EKD. The chain's CDR3 is CACDTIGGAGSWDTRQMFF. For the CDR3, the DNA is TGCGCCTGTGACACCATCGGGGGAGCGGGTTCGTGGGACACCCGACAGATGTTTTTC.

To note about this clone: TCRdb attributes to this sequence the protein of a much larger clone, which differs from the DNA translation at residue 3; a read error is likely, and the protein displayed is translated from the DNA. V is TRDV2 and J is TRDJ3; 9 positions agree with TRDD3. The CDR3 loop spans 16 amino acids. The germline V gene has CDR1 GEAIGNYY and CDR2 EKD. The CDR3 DNA reads TGTGCCTTTGACTGGGGGAGCTCCTGGGACACCCGACAGATGTTTTTC. Its translation: CAFDWGSSWDTRQMFF.

This clone came up many times. This chain uses TRDV1 with TRDJ1; TRDD3 agrees at 11 bases. TCRdb carries no J gene annotation; the J gene was assigned here by matching the DNA with germline. The CDR3 contains 24 residues. Per germline, CDR1 TSWWSYY and CDR2 QGS. Trimming removed 5 bases from V and 0 bases from J; junction bases left unmatched: 29. The CDR3 region is CALGPHLHPFRPWGIRSYTDKLIF. The CDR3 coding sequence is TGTGCTCTTGGGCCCCACCTTCATCCCTTCCGCCCTTGGGGGATACGATCGTACACCGATAAACTCATCTTT.

As concerns this clone: This likely stems from a read error, as it lies one base from a far larger clone. Distinct nucleotide sequences in the sample also encode this CDR3. This sequence joins TRDV1 and TRDJ1, with 8 positions matching TRDD3. Germline V gene sequence: CDR1 TSWWSYY, CDR2 QGS. The CDR3 has 23 residues. DNA of the CDR3: TGTGCTCTTGGGGCTCCCTTTCCCACTCATTGTACTGGGGGTTTGACATCCACCGACAAACTCATCTTT. Its protein is CALGAPFPTHCTGGLTSTDKLIF.

This clone has ten or more counts. The sample contains more than one DNA sequence encoding this CDR3. The J gene is TRDJ1, the V gene TRDV1; TRDD2 matches at 9 bases. CDR3 length: 25 amino acids. Germline CDR1 and CDR2: TSWWSYY and QGS. After removal of 0 bases from V and 0 bases from J, the junction contained 29 bases not matched to a gene. Written as DNA, the CDR3 is TGTGCTCTTGGGGAACTTCCCATTAAAGGGGCCTTCCTACGTCTAAGGGGAGTCTACACCGATAAACTCATCTTT. The encoded protein is CALGELPIKGAFLRLRGVYTDKLIF.

A few counts support this clone. This likely stems from a read error, as it lies one base from a far larger clone. Distinct nucleotide sequences in the sample also encode this CDR3. This chain links TRDV2 with TRDJ3; 10 positions match TRDD3. Matching the DNA to germline supplied the J gene, which TCRdb does not give. Per the germline V gene, CDR1 is GEAIGNYY and CDR2 is EKD. This CDR3 contains 21 residues. DNA for the CDR3: TGTGCCTGTGACTCGCCCTACTGGGGGATTCCTAACTCCTGGGACACCCGGCAGATGTTTTTC. Translation gives CACDSPYWGIPNSWDTRQMFF.

Concerning this clone: TCRdb's protein, taken from a much larger clone, differs from this DNA's translation at residue 12, likely owing to a read error; the protein displayed comes from the DNA. The chain joins TRDV2 to TRDJ3; 10 nucleotides align to TRDD3. Germline matching of the DNA provided the J gene here, since TCRdb leaves it blank. With 1 base clipped from V and 0 bases from J, the junction kept 14 bases outside the gene matches. The CDR3 runs 22 residues. Germline-derived CDR1 and CDR2 are GEAIGNYY and EKD. CDR3 nucleotide sequence: TGTGCCTGTGACACGGCAGGATACGGGGGGATACGGGGCTCCTGGGACACCCGACAGATGTTTTTC. Residues: CACDTAGYGGIRGSWDTRQMFF.

Points on this clone: This DNA's translation differs at residue 13 from TCRdb's protein, which comes from a much larger clone; a read error is likely, and the protein shown is translated from the DNA. This chain links TRDV2 with TRDJ1; 12 bases agree with TRDD3. The J gene is not listed in TCRdb, so it was assigned here from a DNA match to germline. This CDR3 has 19 residues. V shed 1 base and J 1 base; nucleotides not matched to a gene: 12. Germline V gene sequence: CDR1 GEAIGNYY, CDR2 EKD. For the CDR3, the DNA is TGTGCCTGTGACACGAGACTGGGGGATACACTTCGAGGCACCGATAAACTCATCTTT. It codes for CACDTRLGDTLRGTDKLIF.

The sample holds a few counts of this clone. This is likely an artifact of a read error, given a far larger clone one base away. In the same sample, other DNA sequences code for this CDR3. The V gene is TRDV1, the J gene TRDJ2, with 13 bases fitting TRDD3. TCRdb does not report a J gene; here it was assigned by matching the DNA to germline references. There are 22 residues in the CDR3. Germline CDR1 is TSWWSYY and CDR2 is QGS. Written as DNA, the CDR3 is TGTGCCCTTGGGGAACCACCCTTCCTACTGGGGGATACGCGGCCTTTGACAGCACAACTCTTCTTT. Its translation is CALGEPPFLLGDTRPLTAQLFF.

This clone was counted between two and nine times. The chain uses TRDV1 and TRDJ1, with 13 bases identical to TRDD3. The trim removed 1 base at V and 2 bases at J, leaving 28 bases unmatched. This CDR3 comprises 25 residues. In germline, CDR1 is TSWWSYY, CDR2 QGS. The CDR3 here is CALGEQSFLLEYWGIRRGGTDKLIF. The CDR3 DNA sequence: TGTGCTCTTGGGGAACAGAGCTTCCTACTAGAGTACTGGGGGATACGCAGGGGGGGTACCGATAAACTCATCTTT.

In its sample, this clone was seen a few times. Only one base separates this from a far larger clonotype, so it likely reflects a read error. The sample contains more than one DNA sequence encoding this CDR3. The chain has TRDV2 and TRDJ1, with a possible D match to TRDD3 (6 bases). The CDR3 spans 18 residues. Germline values: CDR1 GEAIGNYY, CDR2 EKD. CDR3 in amino acids: CACDTGIGTRIQTDKLIF. DNA for the CDR3: TGTGCCTGTGACACCGGTATTGGAACGAGGATACAAACCGACAAACTCATCTTT.

As to this clone: The TCRdb protein comes from a much larger clone and disagrees with this DNA's translation at residue 5, likely due to a read error; the protein given here is derived from the DNA. The rearrangement joins TRDV2 to TRDJ2; TRDD3 agrees at 11 bases. Germline V lookup: CDR1 GEAIGNYY, CDR2 EKD. V dropped 2 bases and J dropped 4; count of bases not matched to a gene: 5. This CDR3 comprises 16 residues. The CDR3 loop reads CACDIGGYEGTAQLFF. CDR3 DNA: TGTGCCTGTGACATTGGGGGATACGAGGGGACAGCACAACTCTTCTTT.

As for this clone: The protein TCRdb gives is from a much larger clone and does not agree with this DNA's translation at residue 8, likely a read error; the protein shown here comes from the DNA. The chain links TRDV1 to TRDJ1; D is ambiguous. No J gene is reported in TCRdb; it was inferred here by comparing the DNA with germline. From germline, CDR1 is TSWWSYY and CDR2 QGS. V dropped 1 base and J dropped 7 bases, with 19 bases sitting between them. The CDR3 contains 16 residues. DNA for the CDR3: TGTGCTCTTGGGGAACCGAAGAGCCTCCGAGAGGGTAAACTCATCTTT. Amino acids: CALGEPKSLREGKLIF.

This clone has only a few counts. The translation of this DNA and the TCRdb protein of a much larger clone differ at residue 9, probably owing to a read error; the protein shown here is translated from the DNA. Written as DNA, the CDR3 is TGTGCTCTTGGGGGCGGATGGGGGGTCCAATACACCGATAAACTCATCTTT. Protein: CALGGGWGVQYTDKLIF. The chain carries TRDV1 and TRDJ1, with D maybe TRDD3 (6 bases). Since TCRdb gives no J gene, matching the DNA to germline was used here to assign it. Germline CDR1 reads TSWWSYY; CDR2 reads QGS. The CDR3 consists of 17 residues. Trimming shortened V by 4 bases and J by 0 bases, and 18 bases separated the two germline ends.

The sample holds a few counts of this clone. This DNA translates differently at residue 17 from the TCRdb protein, which is that of a much larger clone; a read error is likely, and the protein shown is the DNA's own translation. This chain connects TRDV1 to TRDJ1; 7 bases match TRDD2. TCRdb does not report a J gene; here it was assigned by matching the DNA to germline references. Germline-derived CDR1 and CDR2 are TSWWSYY and QGS. CDR3 length: 23 amino acids. Losses at the gene ends were 3 bases for V and 1 base for J; bases not matched to a gene: 29. CDR3 region: CALGDRPSFYVLVSLLCTDKLIF. CDR3 nucleotides: TGTGCTCTTGGGGACCGGCCTTCCTTCTACGTACTAGTTTCCTTACTGTGCACCGATAAACTCATCTTT.

This clone appeared a few times. The protein TCRdb gives is from a much larger clone and does not agree with this DNA's translation at residue 23, likely a read error; the protein shown here comes from the DNA. Here the V gene is TRDV1, but the J gene went uncalled; the table's D call of TRDD3 was not tested on the DNA. Germline CDR1 is TSWWSYY and CDR2 is QGS. The CDR3 covers 25 residues. DNA for the CDR3: TGTGCTCTTGGGAAAAAGACCGGGTTCCGTCCTGTTTGTGATTACTGGGGGGGGTGGTCCGATAAACCCATCTTT. This gives the protein CALGKKTGFRPVCDYWGGWSDKPIF.

This clone was observed a few times. TCRdb's listed protein matches a much larger clone and diverges from this DNA's translation at residue 7, likely through a read error; the protein shown comes from the DNA. The chain recombines TRDV2 with TRDJ1; D is uncertain. The J gene was missing in TCRdb and was found by matching the end of the DNA to germline. Trimming removed 3 bases at V and 3 bases at J, with 13 bases between. Germline V gene lookup returns CDR1 GEAIGNYY and CDR2 EKD. The CDR3 covers 14 residues. The CDR3 region has the DNA TGTGCCTGTGACTTCCCCCCTCTGCCCGATAAACTCATCTTT. Residues: CACDFPPLPDKLIF.

The V call is TRDV1, the J call TRDJ1; D is perhaps TRDD2 or TRDD3 (7 bases each). Germline V gene lookup returns CDR1 TSWWSYY and CDR2 QGS. Trimming removed 0 bases from V and 3 bases from J, with 29 bases in between. CDR3 size: 21 residues. The CDR3 reads CALGELFLLNPGGFDADKLIF. For the CDR3, the DNA is TGTGCTCTTGGGGAACTTTTCCTACTCAACCCCGGGGGATTTGACGCCGATAAACTCATCTTT.

Comment on this clone: TCRdb has a much larger clone's protein, which differs at residues 2 and 12 from the translation of this DNA, likely because of a read error; what is shown is the protein translated from the DNA. The V call is TRDV2, the J call TRDJ1; 11 nucleotides line up with TRDD3. The CDR3 sequence is 16 residues long. CDR1 and CDR2 from the germline V gene are GEAIGNYY and EKD. In DNA, the CDR3 is TGTTCCTGTGACACGATCTATGGGGGATACGCCAATAAACTCATCTTT. Protein sequence: CSCDTIYGGYANKLIF.

This clone occurred a few times. A far larger clone lies a single base away; this is likely a read error. This CDR3 is also generated by other DNA sequences in the sample. No J gene was named, though the V gene is TRDV1; TRDD3, the table's D call, lacks a check against the DNA. The CDR3 extends over 21 amino acids. Germline assignment: CDR1 TSWWSYY and CDR2 QGS. The CDR3 DNA follows: TGTGCTCTTGGGGAAAGGGATGGGATATGGGTACTGGGGGATCAGACCGATAAGCTCATCTTT. Its protein product is CALGERDGIWVLGDQTDKLIF.